These T cell receptor beta chains were read from a single sample in a study of cytomegalovirus exposure and HLA in healthy donors. The data were produced by immunoSEQ multiplex PCR, yet TCRdb's version contains in-frame clones alone and is incomplete. The profile shows 100,000 to 150,000 clones, just under 75% of them singletons. Sequences were obtained from PBMCs. Receptors were obtained from a man aged 55 to 70 in good health and CMV-seropositive. Each CDR3 is given without its conserved first and last residue.

v_call,cdr3_aa
TRBV7-3,ASSLKGQGLDTQY
TRBV6-5,ASYDFSYEQY
TRBV4-1,ASSYGGGSLEKLF
TRBV20-1,SASAQEEQY
TRBV7-9,ASSFAGGVADTQY
TRBV18,ASSPQRYEQY
TRBV5-4,ASSSAALQETQY
TRBV27,ASSLRRGGKNTEAF
TRBV7-9,ASSLGRAGRYEQY
TRBV7-2,ASSGGQGLYQPQH
TRBV5-6,ASSDREYEQY
TRBV6-5,ASRLTGLDGYT
TRBV15,ATSRDRERMNTEAF
TRBV11-2,ASSRTGNSPLH
TRBV5-1,ASSLEGTSGVQY
TRBV5-1,ASSLDGANTEAF
TRBV28,ASSTYRDAYEQY
TRBV27,ASRLRTGIMDEQY
TRBV28,ASSHLRGSNEKLF
TRBV19,ASSTQTPTGALTYEQY
TRBV13,ASSPRTWGPNYGYT
TRBV5-1,ASEPGQNTGELF
TRBV9,ASSPSGVNYGYT
TRBV6-5,ASSTGGAVYGYT
TRBV7-9,ASSLTGDPSGNTIY
TRBV6-1,ASSEQDSRMNTEAF
TRBV4-2,ASSIGGPDSPLH
TRBV7-9,ASSPFKGEPTDTQY
TRBV28,ASSSGPTYEQY
TRBV29-1,SVSVGQGYGYT
TRBV28,ASSSQGPPYEQY
TRBV28,ASSLRGQPQH
TRBV27,ASSFGESSPLH
TRBV5-1,ASSSGQGREETQY
TRBV10-1,ASSESGGGALTDTQY
TRBV5-1,ASSLGQVEETQY
TRBV7-9,ASSPGNEQF
TRBV5-1,ASSVGTVGNEQF
TRBV7-3,ASSLTAAGDGYT
TRBV30,AYGDEKLF
TRBV7-2,ASSTLYGQNQPQH